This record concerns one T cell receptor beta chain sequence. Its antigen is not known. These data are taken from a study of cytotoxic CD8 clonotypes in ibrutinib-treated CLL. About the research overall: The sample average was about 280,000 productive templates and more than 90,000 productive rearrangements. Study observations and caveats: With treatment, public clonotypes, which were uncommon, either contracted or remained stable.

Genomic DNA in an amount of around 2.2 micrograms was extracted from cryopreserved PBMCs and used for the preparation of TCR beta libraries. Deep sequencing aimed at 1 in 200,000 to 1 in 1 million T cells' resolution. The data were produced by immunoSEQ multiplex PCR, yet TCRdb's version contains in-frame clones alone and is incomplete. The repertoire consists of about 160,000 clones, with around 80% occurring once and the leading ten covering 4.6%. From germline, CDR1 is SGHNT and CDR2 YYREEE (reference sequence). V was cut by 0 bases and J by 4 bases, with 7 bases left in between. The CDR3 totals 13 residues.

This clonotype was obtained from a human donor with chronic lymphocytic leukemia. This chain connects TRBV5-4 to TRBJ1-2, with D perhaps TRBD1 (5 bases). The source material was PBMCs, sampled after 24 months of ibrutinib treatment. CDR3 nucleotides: TGTGCCAGCAGCTTGGGAGGGGTCTATGGCTACACCTTC. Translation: CASSLGGVYGYTF.